The 32 T cell receptor beta chains in this list originate from one sample, sequenced in a study of T cells in Graves' hyperthyroidism and ophthalmopathy. RNA transcripts were the template for amplifying TCR beta CDR3 regions. During a first-round RT-PCR of the TCR CDR3, the HTBI primer set was used. TCRdb independently ran MiXCR on the multiplex PCR reads; one entry per CDR3 protein. Of about 480,000 distinct CDR3 sequences in the sample, around 15% are singletons; the top ten hold about a sixth. The specimen sequenced was blood. Source of these receptors: a woman aged 18-29 years with Graves' hyperthyroidism.

This clonotype was detected a few times. The chain recombines TRBV20-1 with TRBJ2-1; no firm D call. Germline V gene lookup returns CDR1 DFQATT and CDR2 SNEGSKA (reference sequence). The germline V and J ends were trimmed by 4 bases and 3 bases, with 13 bases remaining between them. This CDR3 region has 14 residues. CDR3 nucleotide sequence: TGCAGTGCTACAGACCCCCTTAACTACAATGAGCAGTTCTTC. This sequence encodes CSATDPLNYNEQFF.

A word on this clonotype: A much larger clone is a single base away; this may be a read error. The rearrangement uses TRBV14 and TRBJ1-4; 9 bases line up with TRBD1. The CDR3 consists of 15 residues. Germline CDR1 and CDR2: SGHDN and FVKESK. After removal of 2 bases from V and 7 bases from J, the junction contained 5 bases not matched to a gene. The CDR3 nucleotides read TGTGCCAGCAGCCAAATAGGACAGGGGATTGAAAAACTGTTTTTT. Translation gives CASSQIGQGIEKLFF.

This clonotype was observed a few times. The chain carries TRBV9 and TRBJ2-3; 7 nucleotides line up with TRBD2. V was pared by 2 bases and J by 6 bases, with 6 bases of the junction left unmatched. This CDR3 contains 14 residues. Germline V CDR1 and CDR2: SGDLS, YYNGEE. The DNA for the CDR3 is TGTGCCAGCAGCGTCGGCGGGAGTGGGGATACGCAGTATTTT. Its translation: CASSVGGSGDTQYF.

This chain connects TRBV12-5 to TRBJ2-7; no clear D gene. Trimming removed 3 bases at V and 4 bases at J, with 7 bases between. CDR1 and CDR2 (germline): LGHNT, FRNRAP. The CDR3 extends over 12 amino acids. In DNA form, the CDR3 reads TGTGCTAGTGGTTTCCTGGGATACGAGCAGTACTTC. It translates to CASGFLGYEQYF.

This clonotype was seen repeatedly, ten times or more. The chain carries TRBV11-2 and TRBJ2-1; 7 bases are shared with TRBD2. Germline CDR1 and CDR2: SGHAT and FQNNGV. J lost 3 bases, V lost 1 base, and 6 bases had no gene match. The CDR3 length is 16 residues. In DNA, the CDR3 is TGTGCCAGCAGCTTAGGTGGGAGGGTAAGCTACAATGAGCAGTTCTTC. The encoded protein is CASSLGGRVSYNEQFF.

The sample holds many counts of this clonotype. V and J are TRBV6-1 and TRBJ2-1, with D possibly being TRBD2 (5 bases). Trimming left V 6 bases short and J 0 bases short, with 9 bases between. The germline V gene encodes CDR1 MNHNS and CDR2 SASEGT. This CDR3 has 14 residues. The chain's CDR3 is CASRDTSSYNEQFF. The CDR3 DNA reads TGTGCCAGCAGAGACACTAGCTCCTACAATGAGCAGTTCTTC.

The table lists this clonotype with a count of one. The genes are TRBV19 and TRBJ2-7, with 10 bases aligning to TRBD2. CDR3 length: 13 amino acids. Germline trimming cut 9 bases from V and 5 bases from J; bases unmatched to any gene: 7. Germline CDR1 and CDR2: LNHDA and SQIVND (reference sequence). The CDR3, as DNA: TGTGCCAGCATGAGGACTAGCGGCAACGAGCAGTACTTC. Translating gives CASMRTSGNEQYF.

This clonotype was detected many times. This chain's CDR3 is CASSYETTSSYEQYF. The CDR3 DNA sequence: TGTGCCAGCAGTTACGAGACAACTAGCTCCTACGAGCAGTACTTC. This chain connects TRBV2 to TRBJ2-7, with D tentatively TRBD2 (5 bases). Deletions cut 5 bases from V and 0 bases from J, with 14 bases between. Germline assignment: CDR1 SNHLY and CDR2 FYNNEI. CDR3 length: 15 amino acids.

The table lists this clonotype with many counts. CDR3 protein: CASSAGTGDYGYTF. CDR3 coding DNA: TGTGCCAGCAGTGCTGGGACAGGGGACTATGGCTACACCTTC. The rearrangement uses TRBV27 and TRBJ1-2; 10 positions match TRBD1. Losses at the gene ends were 5 bases for V and 3 bases for J; bases not matched to a gene: 3. The CDR3 is 14 residues long. Per germline, CDR1 MNHEY and CDR2 SMNVEV (reference sequence).

In this sample, this clonotype turned up many times. The V gene is TRBV2, the J gene TRBJ2-2; no firm D call. The V end lost 7 bases, the J end lost 5 bases, and 5 bases lay between the germline ends. The CDR3 totals 11 residues. Germline CDR1 SNHLY, CDR2 FYNNEI. The CDR3 loop reads CASKVTGELFF. The CDR3 nucleotides are TGTGCCAGCAAAGTGACCGGGGAGCTGTTTTTT.

This clonotype was seen more than once but under ten times. This chain connects TRBV9 to TRBJ2-2; 9 bases fit TRBD1. J lost 3 bases, V lost 1 base, and 4 bases had no gene match. The germline CDR1 and CDR2 sequences are SGDLS and YYNGEE. This CDR3 has 16 amino acids. CDR3 protein: CASSVRGQGDTGELFF. CDR3 nucleotide sequence: TGTGCCAGCAGCGTAAGGGGACAGGGTGACACCGGGGAGCTGTTTTTT.

Regarding this clonotype: With a much larger clone just one base away, this may be a read error. CDR3 protein: CACSQSGAGEQYV. The CDR3 DNA reads as TGTGCCTGCAGCCAGTCAGGGGCGGGGGAGCAGTACGTC. The V call is TRBV3-1, the J call TRBJ2-7, with D perhaps given as TRBD1 or TRBD2 (6 bases each). The length of the CDR3 is 13 residues. CDR1 is LGHDT, CDR2 YNNKEL, per germline (reference sequence).

In this sample, this clonotype turned up many times. This chain connects TRBV6-6 to TRBJ1-6; maybe TRBD1 (5 bases). The CDR3 is 16 residues long. V was trimmed by 0 bases and J by 5 bases, leaving 11 bases between them. Germline V gene lookup returns CDR1 MNHNY and CDR2 SVGAGI (reference sequence). The CDR3 coding sequence is TGTGCCAGCAGTTACTCAGGCAGGGTTGATAATTCACCCCTCCACTTT. Amino acid sequence: CASSYSGRVDNSPLHF.

This clonotype was counted at least ten times. The chain couples TRBV12-3 or TRBV12-4 to TRBJ2-7; D is uncertain. The CDR3 runs 12 residues. V was trimmed by 5 bases and J by 5 bases, leaving 10 bases between them. The CDR3 region is CASSPPQDEQYF. The CDR3 coding sequence is TGTGCCAGCAGTCCTCCCCAAGACGAGCAGTACTTC.

The chain joins TRBV7-3 to TRBJ2-7; 8 bases align to TRBD2. J lost 4 bases, V lost 6 bases, and 11 bases had no gene match. The CDR3 covers 15 residues. Germline V gene lookup returns CDR1 SGHTA and CDR2 FQGTGA. CDR3 coding DNA: TGTGCCAGCAGTAAATCAGCGGGAGCTGGTTACGAGCAGTACGTC. It encodes CASSKSAGAGYEQYV.

The chain joins TRBV12-5 to TRBJ2-7, with D hard to call. V lost 7 bases and J lost 0, with 10 bases in between. CDR1 is LGHNT, CDR2 FRNRAP, per germline. CDR3 length: 13 amino acids. CDR3 amino acids: CASAVDSSYEQYV. The CDR3 nucleotides read TGTGCTAGTGCGGTGGATAGCTCCTACGAGCAGTACGTC.

V is TRBV7-9 and J is TRBJ2-4; 14 bases are a match to TRBD2. Germline trimming cut 5 bases from V and 6 bases from J; bases unmatched to any gene: 12. This CDR3 region has 18 residues. Germline CDR1 reads SEHNR; CDR2 reads FQNEAQ (reference sequence). CDR3 nucleotide sequence: TGTGCCAGCAGCCTAGGCGGGACTAGCGGGGGAAGGGTAAACATTCAGTACTTC. This sequence encodes CASSLGGTSGGRVNIQYF.

This clonotype showed up many times. V and J are TRBV28 and TRBJ1-5, with D perhaps TRBD1 (5 bases). Looked up from germline, CDR1 is MDHEN and CDR2 is SYDVKM. CDR3 size: 15 residues. The V end was cut by 2 bases, the J end by 3 bases, with 11 bases between. The CDR3 protein is CASSLVQGYNQPQHF. The CDR3 region has the DNA TGTGCCAGCAGTTTAGTCCAGGGTTACAATCAGCCCCAGCATTTT.

This clonotype was detected a few times. The chain joins TRBV19 to TRBJ2-2; D not certain. V gave up 2 bases and J gave up 5 bases, with 15 bases separating them. Germline CDR1 LNHDA, CDR2 SQIVND (reference sequence). The CDR3 consists of 16 residues. Here the CDR3 DNA reads TGTGCCAGTAGTATAAAATCCCGGGTTGGGACCGGGGAGCTGTTTTTT. It encodes CASSIKSRVGTGELFF.

This clonotype has only a few counts. Its ends do not fully match the called genes, so a read error is possible. The chain recombines TRBV5-6 with TRBJ1-1, with TRBD1 identical over 7 bases. The CDR3 has 14 residues. Germline-derived CDR1 and CDR2 are SGHDT and YYEEEE. CDR3 amino acids: CAGSLPGGNTEAFF. CDR3 in DNA: TGTGCCGGCAGCTTGCCAGGGGGGAACACTGAAGCTTTCTTT.

This clonotype was found many times. V is TRBV10-3 and J is TRBJ2-3; D uncertain. There are 14 residues in the CDR3. Trimming pared 4 bases from V and 0 bases from J, leaving 8 bases between. Germline loops: CDR1 ENHRY, CDR2 SYGVKD. CDR3 in amino acids: CAISGAVSTDTQYF. For the CDR3, the DNA is TGTGCCATCAGTGGGGCGGTTAGCACAGATACGCAGTATTTT.

This clonotype was counted at least ten times. The CDR3 region has the DNA TGTGCCATTAGTAGCGGGAACAATGAGCAGTTCTTC. It translates to CAISSGNNEQFF. The genes are TRBV10-3 and TRBJ2-1, with TRBD2 matching over 8 bases. This CDR3 region has 12 residues. CDR1 is ENHRY, CDR2 SYGVKD, per germline. Trimming removed 9 bases from V and 5 bases from J; junction bases left unmatched: 3.

This clonotype came up a few times. The chain recombines TRBV19 with TRBJ1-1; D possibly corresponds to TRBD1 (5 bases). Deletions cut 1 base from V and 3 bases from J, with 12 bases between. The CDR3 loop spans 15 amino acids. Germline CDR1 LNHDA, CDR2 SQIVND (reference sequence). CDR3 DNA: TGTGCCAGTAGTATAGGATCCAGGGTGGACACTGAAGCTTTCTTT. Translating it yields CASSIGSRVDTEAFF.

The sample holds many counts of this clonotype. J is TRBJ2-7 and V is TRBV18, with 9 positions matching TRBD2. The length of the CDR3 is 15 residues. The J segment lost 4 bases and the V segment lost 4 bases, leaving 8 bases of the junction unmatched. Germline assignment: CDR1 KGHSH and CDR2 LQKENI. CDR3 DNA: TGTGCCAGCTCACGTTCGGCGGGAGGGCCATACGAGCAGTACTTC. It yields the protein CASSRSAGGPYEQYF.

This clonotype was seen repeatedly, ten times or more. The CDR3 coding sequence is TGTGCCAGCAGTGAGGTCGGGAGTCCCACCGGGGAGCTGTTTTTT. It codes for CASSEVGSPTGELFF. The rearrangement joins TRBV2 to TRBJ2-2, with D possibly being TRBD2 (6 bases). Germline V gives CDR1 SNHLY, CDR2 FYNNEI. V lost 3 bases, J lost 4 bases, and 12 bases lay in between. The length of the CDR3 is 15 residues. The full variable domain, with the rest looked up from reference TRBV2 and TRBJ2-2, is EPEVTQTPSHQVTQMGQEVILRCVPISNHLYFYWYRQILGQKVEFLVSFYNNEISEKSEIFDDQFSVERPDGSNFTLKIRSTKLEDSAMYFCASSEVGSPTGELFFGEGSRLTVL.

This clonotype was recorded many times. The chain couples TRBV30 to TRBJ1-1; no reliable D call. V lost 4 bases, J lost 5 bases, and 8 bases lay in between. CDR3 length: 11 residues. In germline, CDR1 is GTSNPN, CDR2 SVGIG (reference sequence). DNA for the CDR3: TGTGCCTGGACTCGAGGAACTGAAGCTTTCTTT. Amino acid sequence: CAWTRGTEAFF.

This clonotype was found many times. This CDR3 is CASSGRSGETQYF. The CDR3 DNA reads as TGTGCCAGCAGCGGGAGGAGTGGAGAGACCCAGTACTTC. V usage is TRBV11-3 and J usage is TRBJ2-5; a possible D gene is TRBD2 (6 bases). Germline CDR1 is SGHNT and CDR2 is YENEEA. The CDR3 is 13 amino acids. The V end lost 5 bases, the J end lost 4 bases, and 11 bases lay between the germline ends.

This clonotype showed up many times. The chain joins TRBV3-1 to TRBJ2-1, with 11 bases fitting TRBD1. After removal of 4 bases from V and 6 bases from J, the junction contained 5 bases not matched to a gene. Germline values: CDR1 LGHDT, CDR2 YNNKEL (reference sequence). The length of the CDR3 is 15 residues. CDR3 region: CASSPGTGGFNEQFF. CDR3 in DNA: TGTGCCAGCAGCCCCGGGACAGGGGGGTTCAATGAGCAGTTCTTC.

This clonotype was observed at least ten times. V and J are TRBV3-1 and TRBJ2-4; 10 bases are shared with TRBD2. V lost 0 bases and J lost 8; bases outside the gene matches: 10. The CDR3 covers 17 residues. Germline loops: CDR1 LGHDT, CDR2 YNNKEL (reference sequence). Written as DNA, the CDR3 is TGTGCCAGCAGCCAAGAGGGGTTAGCGGGAGGCCGGGACATTCAGTACTTC. Translating it yields CASSQEGLAGGRDIQYF.

The V call is TRBV6-1, the J call TRBJ2-1; D tentatively reads TRBD1 or TRBD2 (5 bases each). The CDR3 is 15 amino acids. V was shortened by 6 bases and J by 4 bases, with 16 bases between the two germline ends. Germline assignment: CDR1 MNHNS and CDR2 SASEGT. CDR3 bases: TGTGCCAGCAGCCATCCAGGGAGTTCTTACAATGAGCAGTTCTTC. As protein: CASSHPGSSYNEQFF.

This clonotype was found many times. This chain links TRBV9 with TRBJ2-1; D tentatively reads TRBD1 or TRBD2 (8 bases each). Trimming took 4 bases from V and 8 from J, leaving 19 bases between them. In germline, CDR1 is SGDLS, CDR2 YYNGEE. The CDR3 runs to 15 residues. The CDR3 DNA is TGTGCCAGCAGCACAAAACTAGCGGACAGGGATGAGCAGTTCTTC. Translated: CASSTKLADRDEQFF.

In this sample, this clonotype turned up many times. This sequence joins TRBV29-1 and TRBJ2-5; D is perhaps TRBD1 (6 bases). The CDR3 runs 15 residues. The V gene lost 6 bases and the J gene lost 5 bases, with 22 bases spanning the gap. The germline CDR1 and CDR2 sequences are SQVTM and ANQGSEA. CDR3 protein: CSVESGIGGPETQYF. The CDR3 bases are TGCAGCGTCGAATCCGGGATTGGGGGCCCGGAGACCCAGTACTTC. Full variable domain (rest looked up from reference TRBV29-1 and TRBJ2-5): SAVISQKPSRDICQRGTSLTIQCQVDSQVTMMFWYRQQPGQSLTLIATANQGSEATYESGFVIDKFPISRPNLTFSTLTVSNMSPEDSSIYLCSVESGIGGPETQYFGPGTRLLVL.